These T cell receptor beta chains were read from a single sample in a study of shared clonotypes between healthy human individuals. Clones were sequenced by immunoSEQ multiplex PCR, and TCRdb holds only the in-frame ones, with some missing. Of roughly 2 million clones in the sample, about 95% were seen once. What was sequenced was naive CD8+ T cells sorted from blood. These receptors were collected from a man aged 18 to 29 in good health. Both conserved end residues are part of each CDR3. Each record gives: CDR3 DNA, CDR3 protein, J gene, V gene, D gene. The D gene is left open where the match is weak.

CDR3 DNA: TGTGCCAGCTCCCACGACTCTGGGGCCAACGTCCTGACTTTC
CDR3 protein: CASSHDSGANVLTF
J gene: TRBJ2-6
V gene: TRBV18
D gene: NA

CDR3 DNA: TGTGCCAGCAGCTGGAGCGCAGGAGAATCGACCTTC
CDR3 protein: CASSWSAGESTF
J gene: TRBJ1-2
V gene: TRBV5-6
D gene: NA

CDR3 DNA: TGTGCTAGCAGCGTCTCGAGGGACAGGGGCTCCTACGAGCAGTACTTC
CDR3 protein: CASSVSRDRGSYEQYF
J gene: TRBJ2-7
V gene: TRBV7-7
D gene: TRBD1

CDR3 DNA: TGTGCCAGCAGGGTCTTGAACGAGCAGTACTTC
CDR3 protein: CASRVLNEQYF
J gene: TRBJ2-7
V gene: TRBV2
D gene: NA

CDR3 DNA: TGTGCCAGCAGCTTTCGGGGGAGCACAGATACGCAGTATTTT
CDR3 protein: CASSFRGSTDTQYF
J gene: TRBJ2-3
V gene: TRBV13
D gene: NA

CDR3 DNA: TGTGCCTGCCCGACAGGGGGCTCTGGAAACACCATATATTTT
CDR3 protein: CACPTGGSGNTIYF
J gene: TRBJ1-3
V gene: TRBV30
D gene: TRBD1

CDR3 DNA: TGCAGTGCTCACAGGGGGCCTGGCTACACCTTC
CDR3 protein: CSAHRGPGYTF
J gene: TRBJ1-2
V gene: TRBV20-1
D gene: TRBD1

CDR3 DNA: TGTGCCAGCAGTGACTCGACAGGGTTGAGCTCCTACGAGCAGTACTTC
CDR3 protein: CASSDSTGLSSYEQYF
J gene: TRBJ2-7
V gene: TRBV6-4
D gene: TRBD1

CDR3 DNA: TGCGCCAGCAGCCAGTTTCGCCAAGAGACCCAGTACTTC
CDR3 protein: CASSQFRQETQYF
J gene: TRBJ2-5
V gene: TRBV4-1
D gene: NA

CDR3 DNA: TGTGCCAGCAGCTTAGCAGGGAGAGGGACCCTCATTCAGTTCTTC
CDR3 protein: CASSLAGRGTLIQFF
J gene: TRBJ2-1
V gene: TRBV13
D gene: NA

CDR3 DNA: TGTGCCAGCAGTTCGGACGGCTACGAGCAGTACTTC
CDR3 protein: CASSSDGYEQYF
J gene: TRBJ2-7
V gene: TRBV2
D gene: NA